This T cell receptor (beta chain) was retrieved from a study of cytomegalovirus exposure and HLA in healthy donors. Study-level findings and limits: TCR beta V- and J-gene trimming was later associated with a missense DCLRE1C variant.

It was with 60 Vbeta and 13 Jbeta primers that the PCR ran. Libraries were prepared by immunoSEQ multiplex PCR; TCRdb keeps only in-frame clonotypes and omits some of them. The sample consists of 33,000 or so clones, approximately 91% of them appearing once. As to this clone: What it binds is unknown.

The material sequenced was PBMCs. This TCR came from a woman aged 18 to 35 in good health and CMV-seronegative.

The CDR3 reads CASSFGGLGEKLFF. The CDR3 region has the DNA TGTGCCAGCAGCTTTGGGGGCTTGGGTGAAAAACTGTTTTTT. V usage is TRBV7-9 and J usage is TRBJ1-4; maybe TRBD1 (6 bases). The germline V gene encodes CDR1 SEHNR and CDR2 FQNEAQ (reference sequence). The CDR3 extends over 14 amino acids. The ends were cut back, 3 bases at V and 7 bases at J, with 12 bases in the middle.